The 11 T cell receptor beta chains below come from one sample, sequenced in a study of blood T cells in healthy people across ages. Sample-barcoded 5' priming and a J-beta primer mix drove a second PCR of roughly 7 to 11 cycles. MiXCR, run by TCRdb on the 5' RACE reads, gives a single entry per CDR3 protein. The sample consists of over a million distinct CDR3 sequences, around 43% of them appearing once. The sequencing sample was made of blood. The receptors derive from a woman aged 55 to 70 in good health.

This clonotype turned up a few times. The V and J genes are TRBV25-1 and TRBJ1-5; 7 bases map to TRBD1. Germline V CDR1 and CDR2: MGHDK, SYGVNS. The CDR3 covers 11 residues. With V trimmed by 6 bases and J by 10 bases, 3 bases remained unmatched. CDR3 coding DNA: TGTGCCAGCAGCCGGGACAGCCCCCAGCATTTT. Protein product: CASSRDSPQHF. Full variable domain (outside the CDR3, taken from reference TRBV25-1 and TRBJ1-5): EADIYQTPRYLVIGTGKKITLECSQTMGHDKMYWYQQDPGMELHLIHYSYGVNSTEKGDLSSESTVSRIRTEHFPLTLESARPSHTSQYLCASSRDSPQHFGDGTRLSIL.

V gene TRBV7-2 combines with J gene TRBJ2-1, with 7 nucleotides matching TRBD2. The end of the DNA fits TRBJ2-7 better, so the J call may be wrong. The germline gives CDR1 SGHTA, CDR2 FQGNSA. CDR3 size: 17 residues. The CDR3 nucleotides read TGTGCCAGCAGCAGAAGCGGGGCCCCCCTCTCCTACAATGAGCAGTACTTC. Its protein product is CASSRSGAPLSYNEQYF.

V and J are TRBV6-2 or TRBV6-3 and TRBJ2-2, with D perhaps TRBD1 (6 bases). Germline CDR1 MNHEY, CDR2 SVGEGT. The length of the CDR3 is 15 residues. Trimming left V 5 bases short and J 5 bases short, with 15 bases between. Here the CDR3 reads CASSQPTGFTGELFF. The CDR3 DNA sequence: TGTGCCAGCAGTCAACCGACAGGTTTTACCGGGGAGCTGTTTTTT.

The genes are TRBV14 and TRBJ1-6; 7 bases are shared with TRBD1. Germline V CDR1 and CDR2: SGHDN, FVKESK. The CDR3 totals 19 residues. Germline trimming cut 2 bases from V and 0 bases from J; bases unmatched to any gene: 10. The CDR3 bases are TGTGCCAGCAGCCAACGGACAGGCGTACCTAGCTCCTATAATTCACCCCTCCACTTT. Translating it yields CASSQRTGVPSSYNSPLHF.

This clonotype was found a few times. The chain joins TRBV29-1 to TRBJ2-5; D is tentatively TRBD1 or TRBD2 (6 bases each). CDR1 is SQVTM, CDR2 ANQGSEA, per germline. Trimming removed 7 bases at V and 4 bases at J, with 13 bases between. This CDR3 is built from 12 residues. This CDR3 is CSGRGFGETQYF. CDR3 nucleotide sequence: TGCAGCGGGAGGGGGTTTGGAGAGACCCAGTACTTC.

There are a few counts of this clonotype. The J gene is TRBJ2-7, the V gene TRBV6-5; D ambiguous. The germline V gene has CDR1 MNHEY and CDR2 SVGAGI. Trimming removed 5 bases from V and 2 bases from J, with 10 bases in between. The CDR3 has 13 amino acids. DNA of the CDR3: TGTGCCAGCAGTAAGACACTTACCTACGAGCAGTACTTC. Residues: CASSKTLTYEQYF.

The V call is TRBV27, the J call TRBJ2-1; the D gene is possibly TRBD2 (6 bases). This CDR3 has 18 residues. Germline V gives CDR1 MNHEY, CDR2 SMNVEV (reference sequence). V lost 5 bases, J lost 6 bases, and 26 bases lay in between. The CDR3: CASSHPSGEISWVNEQFF. As DNA, the CDR3 is TGTGCCAGCAGTCACCCATCGGGAGAAATCTCCTGGGTCAATGAGCAGTTCTTC.

This clonotype has a handful of counts. CDR3 region: CASSEFGQEETQYF. In nucleotides, the CDR3 is TGTGCCAGCAGTGAATTTGGACAGGAAGAGACCCAGTACTTC. The rearrangement joins TRBV25-1 to TRBJ2-5, with 7 bases aligning to TRBD1. Trimming at V came to 1 base and at J to 3 bases, leaving 2 bases not matched to a gene. The CDR3 has 14 amino acids. Germline loops: CDR1 MGHDK, CDR2 SYGVNS.

This clonotype has only a few counts. The rearrangement links TRBV5-1 to TRBJ2-3; tentatively, D is TRBD2 (6 bases). This CDR3 is built from 16 residues. Germline V gene sequence: CDR1 SGHRS, CDR2 YFSETQ. Trimming cost V 0 bases and J 6 bases, with 17 bases left between them. This chain's CDR3 is CASSLAAAGKGDTQYF. CDR3 nucleotides: TGCGCCAGCAGCTTGGCCGCTGCGGGAAAAGGGGATACGCAGTATTTT.

This clonotype turned up a few times. The J gene is TRBJ2-4, the V gene TRBV20-1; TRBD1 aligns across 7 bases. Germline CDR1 DFQATT, CDR2 SNEGSKA (reference sequence). The V segment lost 5 bases and the J segment 0 bases; nucleotides outside the gene matches: 4. The CDR3 is 14 residues long. The CDR3 region is CSAVRDRAKNIQYF. The CDR3 DNA sequence: TGCAGTGCTGTAAGGGACAGAGCCAAAAACATTCAGTACTTC.

The CDR3 here is CASSLGSGDWTNEQYF. The CDR3 nucleotides read TGTGCCAGCAGTTTAGGAAGCGGAGACTGGACCAACGAGCAGTACTTC. The rearrangement uses TRBV12-3 or TRBV12-4 and TRBJ2-7; D might be TRBD2 (5 bases). The V end was cut by 1 base, the J end by 5 bases, with 18 bases between. The CDR3 totals 16 residues.